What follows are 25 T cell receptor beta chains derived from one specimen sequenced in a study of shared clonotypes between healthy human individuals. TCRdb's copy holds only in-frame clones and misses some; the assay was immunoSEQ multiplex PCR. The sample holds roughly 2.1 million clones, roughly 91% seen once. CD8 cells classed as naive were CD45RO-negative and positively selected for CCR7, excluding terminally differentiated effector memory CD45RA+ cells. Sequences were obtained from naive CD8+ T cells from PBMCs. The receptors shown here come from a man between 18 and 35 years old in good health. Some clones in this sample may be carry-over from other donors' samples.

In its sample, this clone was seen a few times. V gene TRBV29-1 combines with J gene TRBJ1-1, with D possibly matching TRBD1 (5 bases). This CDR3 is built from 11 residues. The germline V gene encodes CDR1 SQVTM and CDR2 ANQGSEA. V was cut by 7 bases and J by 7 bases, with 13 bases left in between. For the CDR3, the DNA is TGCAGCGGTGAGGCACAGGTTGAAGCTTTCTTT. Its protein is CSGEAQVEAFF.

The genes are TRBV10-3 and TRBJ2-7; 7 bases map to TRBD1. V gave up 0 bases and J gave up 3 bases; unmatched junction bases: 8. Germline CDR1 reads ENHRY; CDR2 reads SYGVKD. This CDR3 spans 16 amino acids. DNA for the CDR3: TGTGCCATCAGTGAGTCGAAGGGACAGCCGATCTACGAGCAGTACTTC. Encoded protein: CAISESKGQPIYEQYF.

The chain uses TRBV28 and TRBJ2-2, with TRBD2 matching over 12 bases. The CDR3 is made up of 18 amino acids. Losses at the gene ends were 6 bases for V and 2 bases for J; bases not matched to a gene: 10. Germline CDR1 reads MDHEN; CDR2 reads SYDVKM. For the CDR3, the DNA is TGTGCCAGCAGGCTGCTGTTGGGACTAGCGGGTAACACCGGGGAGCTGTTTTTT. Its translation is CASRLLLGLAGNTGELFF.

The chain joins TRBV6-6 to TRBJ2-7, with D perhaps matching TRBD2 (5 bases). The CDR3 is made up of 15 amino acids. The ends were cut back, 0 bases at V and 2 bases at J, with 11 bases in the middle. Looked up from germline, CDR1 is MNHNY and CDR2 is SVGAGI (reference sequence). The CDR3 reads CASSYSKAVTYEQYF. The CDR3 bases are TGTGCCAGCAGTTACTCGAAAGCGGTAACCTACGAGCAGTACTTC.

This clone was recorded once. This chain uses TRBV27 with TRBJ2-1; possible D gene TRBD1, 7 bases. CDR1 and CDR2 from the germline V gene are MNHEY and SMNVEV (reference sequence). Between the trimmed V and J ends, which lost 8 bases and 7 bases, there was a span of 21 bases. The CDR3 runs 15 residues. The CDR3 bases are TGTGCCAGCTCGAATTGGGGGGACAGCTTTAATGAGCAGTTCTTC. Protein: CASSNWGDSFNEQFF.

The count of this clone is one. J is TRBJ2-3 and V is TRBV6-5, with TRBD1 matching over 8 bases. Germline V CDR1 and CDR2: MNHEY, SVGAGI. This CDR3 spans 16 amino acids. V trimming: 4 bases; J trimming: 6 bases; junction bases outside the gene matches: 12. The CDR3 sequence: CASSLDPGQVEDTQYF. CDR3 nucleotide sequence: TGTGCCAGCAGTTTAGATCCGGGACAGGTGGAGGATACGCAGTATTTT.

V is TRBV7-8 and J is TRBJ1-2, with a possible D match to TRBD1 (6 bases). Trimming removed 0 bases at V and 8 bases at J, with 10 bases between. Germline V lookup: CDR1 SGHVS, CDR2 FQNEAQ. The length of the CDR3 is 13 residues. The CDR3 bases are TGTGCCAGCAGCTTAGCGGCAGGGACAGGCTACACCTTC. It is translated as CASSLAAGTGYTF.

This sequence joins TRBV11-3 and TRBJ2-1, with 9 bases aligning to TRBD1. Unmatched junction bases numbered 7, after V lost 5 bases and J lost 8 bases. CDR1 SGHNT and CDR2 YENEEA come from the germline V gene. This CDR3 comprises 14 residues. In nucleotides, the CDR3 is TGTGCCAGCAGCCTCCGCGGACAGGGGCATGAGCAGTTCTTC. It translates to CASSLRGQGHEQFF.

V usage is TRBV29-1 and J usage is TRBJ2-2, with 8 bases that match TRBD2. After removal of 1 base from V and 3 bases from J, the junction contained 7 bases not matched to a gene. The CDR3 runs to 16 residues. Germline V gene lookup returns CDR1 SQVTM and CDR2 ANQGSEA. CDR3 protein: CSVEGTSLGDTGELFF. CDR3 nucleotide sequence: TGCAGCGTTGAAGGGACTAGCCTTGGAGACACCGGGGAGCTGTTTTTT.

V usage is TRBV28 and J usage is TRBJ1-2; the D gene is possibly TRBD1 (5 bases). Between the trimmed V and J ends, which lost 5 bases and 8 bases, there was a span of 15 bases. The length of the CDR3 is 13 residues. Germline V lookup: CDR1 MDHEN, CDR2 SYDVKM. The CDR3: CASSPTVLEGYTF. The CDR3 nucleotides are TGTGCCAGCAGTCCGACAGTGTTGGAGGGCTACACCTTC.

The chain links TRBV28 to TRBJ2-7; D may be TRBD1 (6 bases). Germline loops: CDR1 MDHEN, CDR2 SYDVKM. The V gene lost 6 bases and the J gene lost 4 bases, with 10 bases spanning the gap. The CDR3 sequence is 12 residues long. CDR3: CASRADRYEQYF. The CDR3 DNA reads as TGTGCCAGCAGGGCCGACAGGTACGAGCAGTACTTC. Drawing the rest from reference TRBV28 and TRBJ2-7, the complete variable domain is DVKVTQSSRYLVKRTGEKVFLECVQDMDHENMFWYRQDPGLGLRLIYFSYDVKMKEKGDIPEGYSVSREKKERFSLILESASTNQTSMYLCASRADRYEQYFGPGTRLTVT.

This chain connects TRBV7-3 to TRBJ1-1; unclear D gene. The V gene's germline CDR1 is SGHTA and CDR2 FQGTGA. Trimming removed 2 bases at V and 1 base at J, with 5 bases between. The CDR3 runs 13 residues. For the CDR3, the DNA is TGTGCCAGCAGCTTAGGCAAGAACACTGAAGCTTTCTTT. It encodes CASSLGKNTEAFF.

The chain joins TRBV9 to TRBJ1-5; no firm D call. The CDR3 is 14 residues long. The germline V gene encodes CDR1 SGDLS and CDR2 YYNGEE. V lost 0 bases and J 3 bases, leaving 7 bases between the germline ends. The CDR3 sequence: CASSVGELNQPQHF. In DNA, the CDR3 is TGTGCCAGCAGCGTAGGAGAACTCAATCAGCCCCAGCATTTT.

The CDR3 DNA reads as TGTGCCAGCAGCGCCCCTTTCATGAACACTGAAGCTTTCTTT. Translated: CASSAPFMNTEAFF. The J gene is TRBJ1-1, the V gene TRBV7-2, with D unresolved. The CDR3 has 14 residues. Looked up from germline, CDR1 is SGHTA and CDR2 is FQGNSA. Trimming removed 5 bases at V and 0 bases at J, with 10 bases between.

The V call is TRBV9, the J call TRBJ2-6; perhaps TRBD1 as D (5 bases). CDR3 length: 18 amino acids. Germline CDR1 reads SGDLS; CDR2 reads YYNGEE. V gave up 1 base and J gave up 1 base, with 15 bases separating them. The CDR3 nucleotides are TGTGCCAGCAGCGTACCCACAGGTTTTCATTCTGGGGCCAACGTCCTGACTTTC. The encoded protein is CASSVPTGFHSGANVLTF. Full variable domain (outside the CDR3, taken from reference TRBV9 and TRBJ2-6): DSGVTQTPKHLITATGQRVTLRCSPRSGDLSVYWYQQSLDQGLQFLIQYYNGEERAKGNILERFSAQQFPDLHSELNLSSLELGDSALYFCASSVPTGFHSGANVLTFGAGSRLTVL.

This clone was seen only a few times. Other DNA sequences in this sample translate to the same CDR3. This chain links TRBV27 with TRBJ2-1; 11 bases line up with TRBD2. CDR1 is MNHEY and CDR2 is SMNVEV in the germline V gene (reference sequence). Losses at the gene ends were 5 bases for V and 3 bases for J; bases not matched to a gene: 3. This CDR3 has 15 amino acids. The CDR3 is CASSPGTSGYNEQFF. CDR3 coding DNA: TGTGCCAGCAGTCCCGGGACTAGCGGCTACAATGAGCAGTTCTTC.

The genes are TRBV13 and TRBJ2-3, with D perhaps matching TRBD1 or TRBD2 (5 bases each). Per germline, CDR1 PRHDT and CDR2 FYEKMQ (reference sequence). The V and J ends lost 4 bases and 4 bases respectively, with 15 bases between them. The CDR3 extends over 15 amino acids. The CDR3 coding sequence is TGTGCCAGCAGCTCTGGACTTGTGGGGGCAGATACGCAGTATTTT. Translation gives CASSSGLVGADTQYF.

This CDR3 is CASNYKRVGGDHEQYF. As DNA, the CDR3 is TGTGCCAGCAACTATAAAAGGGTTGGGGGAGACCACGAGCAGTACTTC. The chain couples TRBV6-6 to TRBJ2-7; D may be TRBD1 or TRBD2 (5 bases each). The CDR3 runs to 16 residues. Trimming shortened V by 7 bases and J by 5 bases, and 24 bases separated the two germline ends. Germline loops: CDR1 MNHNY, CDR2 SVGAGI (reference sequence).

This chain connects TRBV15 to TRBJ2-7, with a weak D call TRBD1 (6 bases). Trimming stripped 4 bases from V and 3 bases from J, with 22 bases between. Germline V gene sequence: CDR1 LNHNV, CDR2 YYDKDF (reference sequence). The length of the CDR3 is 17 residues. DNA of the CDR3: TGTGCCACCAGCACGGAAAATGGGCAGGGGTGGCTCTACGAGCAGTACTTC. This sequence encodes CATSTENGQGWLYEQYF.

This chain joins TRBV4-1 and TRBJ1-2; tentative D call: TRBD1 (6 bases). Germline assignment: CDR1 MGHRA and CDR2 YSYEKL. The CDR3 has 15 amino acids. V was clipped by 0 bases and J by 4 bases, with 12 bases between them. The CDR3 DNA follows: TGCGCCAGCAGCCAAGATGGGGGGCAAGGCTATGGCTACACCTTC. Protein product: CASSQDGGQGYGYTF.

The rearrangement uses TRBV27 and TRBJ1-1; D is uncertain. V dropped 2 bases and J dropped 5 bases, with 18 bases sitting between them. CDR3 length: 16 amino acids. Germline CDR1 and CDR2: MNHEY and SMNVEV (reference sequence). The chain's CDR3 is CASSLGLDLGRTEAFF. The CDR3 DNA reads TGTGCCAGCAGTTTAGGATTAGATTTAGGGAGGACTGAAGCTTTCTTT.

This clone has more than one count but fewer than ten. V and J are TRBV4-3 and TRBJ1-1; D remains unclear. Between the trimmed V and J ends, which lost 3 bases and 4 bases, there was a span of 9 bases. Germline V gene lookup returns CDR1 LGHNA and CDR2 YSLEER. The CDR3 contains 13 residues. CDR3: CASSHGVGTEAFF. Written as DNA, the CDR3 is TGCGCCAGCAGCCATGGGGTTGGCACTGAAGCTTTCTTT.

The CDR3 loop reads CASGGRGSYNEQFF. The CDR3 nucleotides are TGTGCCAGCGGCGGGAGGGGCTCCTACAATGAGCAGTTCTTC. The chain has TRBV25-1 and TRBJ2-1; 9 nucleotides match TRBD2. Germline assignment: CDR1 MGHDK and CDR2 SYGVNS. With V trimmed by 8 bases and J by 0 bases, 2 bases remained unmatched. This CDR3 region has 14 residues.

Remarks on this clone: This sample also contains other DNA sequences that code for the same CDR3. In DNA form, the CDR3 reads TGTGCCAGCAGCCTAGACAGGGGGAGAACTGAAGCTTTCTTT. Amino acid sequence: CASSLDRGRTEAFF. The chain uses TRBV28 and TRBJ1-1; 9 bases line up with TRBD1. Trimming took 6 bases from V and 5 from J; bases not matched to a gene: 7. The germline V gene has CDR1 MDHEN and CDR2 SYDVKM. CDR3 size: 14 residues.

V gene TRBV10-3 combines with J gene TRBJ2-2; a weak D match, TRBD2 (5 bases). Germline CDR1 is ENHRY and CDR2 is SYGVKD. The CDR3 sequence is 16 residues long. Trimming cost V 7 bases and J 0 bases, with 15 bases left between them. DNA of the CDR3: TGTGCCATCACCGCTGAGACTACGACGAACACCGGGGAGCTGTTTTTT. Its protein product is CAITAETTTNTGELFF.